What follows describes a single T cell receptor (beta chain). The target antigen is unknown. Study processing details: Building a distant-metastasis classifier for papillary thyroid cancer drew on CDR3 differences across clinicopathological groups. TCRdb re-analyzed the PCR reads using MiXCR. TCRdb's processing, not the authors' own work, is the source of the V and J calls. The sample yields approximately 30,000 clones, under 25% seen once. The source of the sample is a study of metastatic and nonmetastatic thyroid tumors. Whole-study context: The authors compared repertoires across blood and tumor or nodule tissue from malignant and benign thyroid patients.

Whole-study findings and limits: In blood and tumor, TCR beta diversity was reportedly significantly higher in malignant thyroid tumors than in benign nodules.

The CDR3 totals 16 residues. V lost 0 bases, J lost 2 bases, and 14 bases lay in between. Germline V gene sequence: CDR1 GTSNPN, CDR2 SVGIG (reference sequence). Thyroid surgery had not been preceded by any treatment in any patient. Sequenced sample: blood. The chain recombines TRBV30 with TRBJ1-5; D remains unclear. The receptor was derived from a female donor with papillary thyroid cancer or a benign thyroid nodule (not recorded which). Some clones in this sample may be carry-over from other donors' samples. CDR3 bases: TGTGCCTGGAGTGTTGGCTGGGGAGAGGGCAATCAGCCCCAGCATTTT. It encodes CAWSVGWGEGNQPQHF.